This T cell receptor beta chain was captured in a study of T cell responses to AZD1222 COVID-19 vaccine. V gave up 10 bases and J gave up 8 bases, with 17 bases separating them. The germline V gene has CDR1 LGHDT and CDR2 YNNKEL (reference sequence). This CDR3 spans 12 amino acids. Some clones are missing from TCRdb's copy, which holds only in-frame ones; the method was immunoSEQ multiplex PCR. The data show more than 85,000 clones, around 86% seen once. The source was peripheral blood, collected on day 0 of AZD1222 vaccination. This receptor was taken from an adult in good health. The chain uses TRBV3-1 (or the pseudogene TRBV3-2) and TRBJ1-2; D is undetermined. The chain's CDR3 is CATWRGIGGYTF. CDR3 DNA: TGTGCCACCTGGAGAGGGATCGGAGGCTACACCTTC.